Below are 14 T cell receptor beta chains sequenced from a single sample in a study of cytomegalovirus exposure and HLA in healthy donors listed by TCRdb under 2017. The method behind the library was the immunoSEQ multiplex PCR assay. For the multiplex PCR, a mixture combining 60 forward primers for TCR Vbeta segments and 13 reverse primers for TCR Jbeta segments was used. TCRdb re-hosts the immuneACCESS table, in-frame sequences only. Its copies lack some clones; in the studies checked, an unresolved V gene accounts for under half of them, and the cause for the rest is not known. For this sample there are roughly 200,000 clones; about 80% appear just once. The ten largest clonotypes hold less than 3.5% of the sample. Sequences were obtained from PBMCs. The receptors were gathered from a woman aged 25 to 39 in good health and CMV-seronegative.

The chain carries TRBV5-5 and TRBJ1-2; TRBD1 agrees at 8 bases. The V gene's germline CDR1 is SGHKS and CDR2 YYEKEE (reference sequence). With V trimmed by 3 bases and J by 6 bases, 7 bases remained unmatched. This CDR3 is 14 amino acids long. In DNA form, the CDR3 reads TGTGCCAGCAGCTCCCCGGACAGGGAGAATGGCTACACCTTC. Amino acid sequence: CASSSPDRENGYTF.

The CDR3 sequence is CASSDLGGDGYTF. The CDR3 bases are TGTGCCAGCAGTGATTTGGGAGGTGATGGCTACACCTTC. The J gene is TRBJ1-2, the V gene TRBV6-4; D unresolved. Germline CDR1 is MRHNA and CDR2 is SNTAGT. This CDR3 is built from 13 residues. V was shortened by 3 bases and J by 6 bases, with 11 bases between the two germline ends.

This chain uses TRBV11-2 with TRBJ1-2; D is unclear. CDR1 and CDR2 from the germline V gene are SGHAT and FQNNGV. There are 15 residues in the CDR3. Deletions cut 0 bases from V and 6 bases from J, with 14 bases between. CDR3 amino acids: CASSLDGLSGNGYTF. Here the CDR3 DNA reads TGTGCCAGCAGCTTAGATGGACTCTCCGGGAATGGCTACACCTTC.

In this sample, this clone turned up once. V and J are TRBV7-2 and TRBJ2-7, with D unclear. The CDR3 totals 14 residues. CDR1 is SGHTA, CDR2 FQGNSA, per germline. V dropped 6 bases and J dropped 2 bases, with 14 bases sitting between them. The CDR3 sequence is CASSLLTSAYEQYF. CDR3 DNA: TGTGCCAGCAGTCTCCTCACATCAGCCTACGAGCAGTACTTC.

The J gene is TRBJ1-2, the V gene TRBV11-2; D possibly corresponds to TRBD1 (5 bases). Germline V CDR1 and CDR2: SGHAT, FQNNGV. The CDR3 runs to 13 residues. Trimming cost V 3 bases and J 7 bases, with 12 bases left between them. CDR3 DNA sequence: TGTGCCAGCAGCTTGGAATGGCAGGGTGGCTACACCTTC. This encodes CASSLEWQGGYTF.

This clone was observed once. V gene TRBV4-1 combines with J gene TRBJ2-7; TRBD1 agrees at 7 bases. The junction had 2 bases not matched to a gene; V was cut back by 3 bases and J by 3 bases. The germline V gene encodes CDR1 MGHRA and CDR2 YSYEKL. This CDR3 is 13 amino acids long. This CDR3 is CASSHRDSYEQYF. CDR3 coding DNA: TGCGCCAGCAGCCACCGGGACAGCTACGAGCAGTACTTC.

J is TRBJ2-7 and V is TRBV4-1, with 8 positions matching TRBD2. The CDR3 consists of 17 residues. Germline CDR1 MGHRA, CDR2 YSYEKL. V dropped 0 bases and J dropped 2; count of bases not matched to a gene: 9. The DNA of the CDR3 is TGCGCCAGCAGCCAAGATCGGGGGGGGCTCCCAGCCTACGAGCAGTACTTC. Residues: CASSQDRGGLPAYEQYF.

V usage is TRBV7-2 and J usage is TRBJ1-2; D unclear. The CDR3 has 18 amino acids. Germline lookup yields CDR1 SGHTA and CDR2 FQGNSA. With 4 bases removed from V and 3 bases from J, the gap between germline ends came to 24 bases. The CDR3 DNA sequence: TGTGCCAGCAGCTCCTGGACTTCGCCCCCGCTAGACTACTATGGCTACACCTTC. Translated: CASSSWTSPPLDYYGYTF.

This chain links TRBV6-5 with TRBJ1-1; no reliable D call. The CDR3 is 13 amino acids. The ends were cut back, 6 bases at V and 0 bases at J, with 8 bases in the middle. CDR1 and CDR2 from the germline V gene are MNHEY and SVGAGI. The chain's CDR3 is CASRRLLNTEAFF. The CDR3 coding sequence is TGTGCCAGCAGGAGACTGCTGAACACTGAAGCTTTCTTT.

This clone was recorded a few times. V gene TRBV7-9 combines with J gene TRBJ2-6; the match to TRBD1 covers 7 bases. This CDR3 region has 16 residues. J lost 2 bases, V lost 6 bases, and 7 bases had no gene match. The germline V gene encodes CDR1 SEHNR and CDR2 FQNEAQ (reference sequence). CDR3 sequence: CASRDNRGPGANVLTF. The CDR3 nucleotides are TGTGCCAGCAGGGACAACAGGGGTCCTGGGGCCAACGTCCTGACTTTC.

The chain has TRBV28 and TRBJ1-2, with 7 bases aligning to TRBD1. CDR1 MDHEN and CDR2 SYDVKM come from the germline V gene. The CDR3 length is 15 residues. Unmatched junction bases numbered 12, after V lost 7 bases and J lost 4 bases. CDR3 in DNA: TGTGCCAGCAACCTTTGGACAGGCACTACCTATGGCTACACCTTC. It encodes CASNLWTGTTYGYTF.

V gene TRBV6-1 combines with J gene TRBJ1-2, with D perhaps TRBD1 (6 bases). From germline, CDR1 is MNHNS and CDR2 SASEGT. Trimming pared 1 base from V and 4 bases from J, leaving 10 bases between. This CDR3 has 14 residues. CDR3 sequence (DNA): TGTGCCAGCAGTGAAGGGGTAGGGGGCTATGGCTACACCTTC. It codes for CASSEGVGGYGYTF.

The rearrangement joins TRBV27 to TRBJ2-7, with a possible D match to TRBD1 (6 bases). The ends were cut back, 3 bases at V and 2 bases at J, with 8 bases in the middle. Germline V gene sequence: CDR1 MNHEY, CDR2 SMNVEV (reference sequence). The CDR3 covers 13 residues. Here the CDR3 DNA reads TGTGCCAGCAGTTTTGCAGGGGCCTACGAGCAGTACTTC. Residues: CASSFAGAYEQYF.

V gene TRBV7-2 combines with J gene TRBJ2-7, with D tentatively TRBD2 (7 bases). CDR3 length equals 17 residues. The germline V gene encodes CDR1 SGHTA and CDR2 FQGNSA. Trimming pared 3 bases from V and 3 bases from J, leaving 21 bases between. The CDR3 DNA sequence: TGTGCCAGCAGCTTTTTTGGGGGGGGCGCAGATTACTACGAGCAGTACTTC. Residues: CASSFFGGGADYYEQYF.